The source of this T cell receptor beta chain is a study of blood T cell repertoires in COVID-19. Across the study: The origin of the acute and convalescent COVID-19 samples was the United States, Italy and Spain. The analysed material was cDNA or gDNA that came from T cells, B-cell-depleted T cells, or PBMCs.

The CDR3 loop spans 15 amino acids. In the original workflow: Using reference gene primer amplification, nucleated cell counts were estimated. Some clones are missing from TCRdb's copy, which holds only in-frame ones; the method was immunoSEQ multiplex PCR. Clonal size and the V and J genes are those of that table, whereas D and trimming came from the DNA. Among about 200,000 clones listed, around 83% were seen once. This chain links TRBV21-1 with TRBJ1-1; the table's D call TRBD1 went unverified against the DNA. TRBV21-1 is a pseudogene locus. This sequence originates from a woman over 75 with acute or convalescent COVID-19. Sequences were obtained from peripheral blood. The CDR3 coding sequence is TGTGCCAGCAGCCGTGATTACAGGGTATTCACTGAAGCTTTCTTT. Residues: CASSRDYRVFTEAFF.